One sample yielded the 28 T cell receptor beta chains listed below, sequenced in a study of blood T cell repertoires in COVID-19 (TCRdb year 2020). Libraries were prepared through the immunoSEQ multiplex PCR assay. TCRdb holds this immuneACCESS table with in-frame rearrangements only. Some clones are missing; in checked studies, unresolved V genes explain under half, and the rest has no known cause. This sample comprises fewer than 90,000 clones, about 87% of them detected only once. The ten largest clones capture 6% to 8% of the sample. Source material: peripheral blood. The receptor source for this set is a woman of 80 years or more with active COVID-19.

There are a few counts of this clone. The V gene is TRBV5-4, the J gene TRBJ2-2, with TRBD1 identical over 8 bases. In germline, CDR1 is SGHNT, CDR2 YYREEE (reference sequence). Trimming took 4 bases from V and 2 from J; bases not matched to a gene: 4. The CDR3 loop spans 15 amino acids. DNA for the CDR3: TGTGCCAGCAGCCTAGGACAGGGCAACACCGGGGAGCTGTTTTTT. Translating it yields CASSLGQGNTGELFF. The entire variable domain, with the rest obtained from reference TRBV5-4 and TRBJ2-2, is as follows: ETGVTQSPTHLIKTRGQQVTLRCSSQSGHNTVSWYQQALGQGPQFIFQYYREEENGRGNFPPRFSGLQFPNYSSELNVNALELDDSALYLCASSLGQGNTGELFFGEGSRLTVL.

The chain employs TRBV29-1 and TRBJ1-2; D is perhaps TRBD1 (6 bases). This CDR3 region has 13 residues. V shed 3 bases and J shed 2 bases, with 10 bases lying between them. CDR1 is SQVTM and CDR2 is ANQGSEA in the germline V gene. The CDR3, as DNA: TGCAGCGTTGACCCAGGGGCCAACTATGGCTACACCTTC. Protein sequence: CSVDPGANYGYTF.

V is TRBV5-5 and J is TRBJ2-5; D call uncertain. The CDR3 extends over 14 amino acids. The V gene lost 2 bases and the J gene lost 2 bases, with 10 bases spanning the gap. Germline-derived CDR1 and CDR2 are SGHKS and YYEKEE (reference sequence). CDR3 DNA: TGTGCCAGCAGCTTTTCAACAGTTCAAGAGACCCAGTACTTC. Residues: CASSFSTVQETQYF. The full variable domain, in which reference TRBV5-5 and TRBJ2-5 provide the parts outside the CDR3, is DAGVTQSPTHLIKTRGQQVTLRCSPISGHKSVSWYQQVLGQGPQFIFQYYEKEERGRGNFPDRFSARQFPNYSSELNVNALLLGDSALYLCASSFSTVQETQYFGPGTRLLVL.

J is TRBJ2-3 and V is TRBV7-2; 8 bases match TRBD1. CDR1 SGHTA and CDR2 FQGNSA come from the germline V gene. This CDR3 comprises 17 residues. J was trimmed by 0 bases and V by 5 bases; bases with no gene match: 10. The CDR3 DNA follows: TGTGCCAGCAGCCCACTTTTGAGGACAGGGAGCACAGATACGCAGTATTTT. This encodes CASSPLLRTGSTDTQYF.

V and J are TRBV11-2 and TRBJ2-1; TRBD2 aligns across 14 bases. The length of the CDR3 is 16 residues. Germline CDR1 reads SGHAT; CDR2 reads FQNNGV. Germline trimming cut 5 bases from V and 8 bases from J; bases unmatched to any gene: 8. CDR3 DNA sequence: TGTGCCAGCAGCCGGGGGACTAGCGGGAGAAGCGATGAGCAGTTCTTC. Translation: CASSRGTSGRSDEQFF.

V gene TRBV7-2 combines with J gene TRBJ1-2; 9 bases line up with TRBD1. Germline V gene sequence: CDR1 SGHTA, CDR2 FQGNSA. This CDR3 spans 15 amino acids. J was trimmed by 6 bases and V by 5 bases; bases with no gene match: 10. CDR3 in DNA: TGTGCCAGCAGCGTACGAATGGGACAGGGTAATGGCTACACCTTC. Its protein product is CASSVRMGQGNGYTF.

V is TRBV19 and J is TRBJ2-7; 11 bases agree with TRBD1. Trimming at V came to 9 bases and at J to 3 bases, leaving 7 bases not matched to a gene. Germline loops: CDR1 LNHDA, CDR2 SQIVND (reference sequence). This CDR3 has 14 amino acids. The CDR3 is CASPKGQGVYEQYF. Written as DNA, the CDR3 is TGTGCCAGCCCTAAGGGACAGGGGGTCTACGAGCAGTACTTC.

The chain has TRBV27 and TRBJ2-7; D uncertain. V was shortened by 5 bases and J by 2 bases, with 10 bases between the two germline ends. The length of the CDR3 is 13 residues. Germline CDR1 and CDR2: MNHEY and SMNVEV (reference sequence). The CDR3 DNA reads TGTGCCAGCAGTCTAAGACGGGCCTACGAGCAGTACTTC. Its translation is CASSLRRAYEQYF.

The chain has TRBV5-1 and TRBJ2-7; 9 nucleotides agree with TRBD2. V lost 4 bases and J lost 0; bases outside the gene matches: 14. Germline-derived CDR1 and CDR2 are SGHRS and YFSETQ. This CDR3 spans 18 amino acids. CDR3 nucleotide sequence: TGCGCCAGCAGCCCAATACCCAACTTAGCGGGGGTCTCCTACGAGCAGTACTTC. Protein: CASSPIPNLAGVSYEQYF.

This sequence joins TRBV5-6 and TRBJ1-5; no clear D. The J call may not be correct, given that the DNA end is closer to TRBJ2-3. The length of the CDR3 is 14 residues. Germline V gene sequence: CDR1 SGHDT, CDR2 YYEEEE. The CDR3 region has the DNA TGTGCCAGCAGCTTGGGGCTAGGCAATCAGCCCCAGTATTTT. Translated, it gives CASSLGLGNQPQYF.

This chain joins TRBV30 and TRBJ2-3; D call uncertain. The CDR3 length is 14 residues. The V end lost 5 bases, the J end lost 0 bases, and 12 bases lay between the germline ends. Looked up from germline, CDR1 is GTSNPN and CDR2 is SVGIG (reference sequence). CDR3 sequence: CAWGRGGSTDTQYF. The CDR3 DNA sequence: TGTGCCTGGGGTCGCGGCGGTAGCACAGATACGCAGTATTTT.

The rearrangement links TRBV18 to TRBJ2-1; 10 positions match TRBD1. From germline, CDR1 is KGHSH and CDR2 LQKENI. After removal of 2 bases from V and 2 bases from J, the junction contained 0 bases not matched to a gene. The CDR3 loop spans 15 amino acids. The CDR3 is CASSPGTGAYNEQFF. CDR3 coding DNA: TGTGCCAGCTCACCAGGGACAGGGGCCTACAATGAGCAGTTCTTC.

The rearrangement links TRBV7-3 to TRBJ2-5; perhaps TRBD1 as D (6 bases). CDR3 length equals 13 residues. Germline CDR1 is SGHTA and CDR2 is FQGTGA. Deletions cut 6 bases from V and 3 bases from J, with 11 bases between. As DNA, the CDR3 is TGTGCCAGCAGGCGGACAGAGGAAGAGACCCAGTACTTC. It is translated as CASRRTEEETQYF.

The V gene is TRBV18, the J gene TRBJ2-1; TRBD2 aligns across 9 bases. Trimming removed 6 bases from V and 7 bases from J; junction bases left unmatched: 7. The CDR3 runs to 14 residues. Germline V gene sequence: CDR1 KGHSH, CDR2 LQKENI. The CDR3 loop reads CASSRGTSWNEQFF. The CDR3 coding sequence is TGTGCCAGCTCCCGAGGGACTAGCTGGAATGAGCAGTTCTTC. Filled out from reference TRBV18 and TRBJ2-1, the complete variable domain reads NAGVMQNPRHLVRRRGQEARLRCSPMKGHSHVYWYRQLPEEGLKFMVYLQKENIIDESGMPKERFSAEFPKEGPSILRIQQVVRGDSAAYFCASSRGTSWNEQFFGPGTRLTVL.

V usage is TRBV27 and J usage is TRBJ2-1, with D possibly matching TRBD1 (6 bases). This CDR3 has 18 amino acids. Germline loops: CDR1 MNHEY, CDR2 SMNVEV (reference sequence). Trimming removed 0 bases at V and 4 bases at J, with 19 bases between. The CDR3 sequence: CASSLSNYYAGTYNEQFF. In DNA form, the CDR3 reads TGTGCCAGCAGTTTATCGAACTATTATGCCGGGACATACAATGAGCAGTTCTTC.

V is TRBV27 and J is TRBJ1-1; TRBD1 might be the D (5 bases). The germline V and J ends were trimmed by 2 bases and 1 base, with 11 bases remaining between them. Germline CDR1 and CDR2: MNHEY and SMNVEV (reference sequence). The CDR3 sequence is 15 residues long. CDR3 coding DNA: TGTGCCAGCAGTTTAAGTCAGGGCTGGAACACTGAAGCTTTCTTT. This translates into CASSLSQGWNTEAFF.

The V gene is TRBV5-6, the J gene TRBJ1-1; D is unclear. With 6 bases removed from V and 3 bases from J, the gap between germline ends came to 15 bases. Germline assignment: CDR1 SGHDT and CDR2 YYEEEE. This CDR3 contains 14 residues. CDR3 protein: CASNQVGGYTEAFF. The CDR3 DNA reads TGTGCCAGCAACCAAGTGGGAGGCTACACTGAAGCTTTCTTT.

V is TRBV5-1 and J is TRBJ2-7, with 9 bases identical to TRBD2. Germline CDR1 SGHRS, CDR2 YFSETQ. The CDR3 is 16 amino acids. Losses at the gene ends were 0 bases for V and 7 bases for J; bases not matched to a gene: 11. Here the CDR3 DNA reads TGCGCCAGCAGCTTGGGGCTAGCGGGAAGGTCCGGGGAGCAGTACTTC. Its protein is CASSLGLAGRSGEQYF.

V usage is TRBV27 and J usage is TRBJ2-7; 7 bases line up with TRBD1. The CDR3 is made up of 15 amino acids. Germline CDR1 is MNHEY and CDR2 is SMNVEV (reference sequence). The V gene end was trimmed by 2 bases and the J gene end by 1 base; junction bases not matched to a gene: 5. The CDR3 region has the DNA TGTGCCAGCAGTTTACGACCGGGACAGTCCTACGAGCAGTACTTC. This codes for CASSLRPGQSYEQYF.

The rearrangement joins TRBV5-4 to TRBJ2-7; 9 bases are a match to TRBD1. There are 14 residues in the CDR3. Germline trimming cut 5 bases from V and 3 bases from J; bases unmatched to any gene: 6. The V gene's germline CDR1 is SGHNT and CDR2 YYREEE (reference sequence). CDR3: CASRAGTGNYEQYF. CDR3 sequence (DNA): TGTGCCAGCAGAGCCGGGACAGGGAACTACGAGCAGTACTTC.

V is TRBV7-2 and J is TRBJ2-3, with D hard to call. This CDR3 is 15 amino acids long. CDR1 SGHTA and CDR2 FQGNSA come from the germline V gene. V was pared by 3 bases and J by 0 bases, with 10 bases between. The CDR3 nucleotides read TGTGCCAGCAGCTTTTACTCGACTAGCACAGATACGCAGTATTTT. Its protein is CASSFYSTSTDTQYF. Supplemented by reference TRBV7-2 and TRBJ2-3, the full variable domain reads GAGVSQSPSNKVTEKGKDVELRCDPISGHTALYWYRQSLGQGLEFLIYFQGNSAPDKSGLPSDRFSAERTGGSVSTLTIQRTQQEDSAVYLCASSFYSTSTDTQYFGPGTRLTVL.

This clone has a single count. J is TRBJ2-7 and V is TRBV5-4, with D perhaps TRBD2 (7 bases). Looked up from germline, CDR1 is SGHNT and CDR2 is YYREEE (reference sequence). CDR3 length: 14 residues. Between the trimmed V and J ends, which lost 3 bases and 2 bases, there was a span of 12 bases. The CDR3 nucleotides read TGTGCCAGCAGCTCCGGGGGGCTGACCTACGAGCAGTACTTC. Translated: CASSSGGLTYEQYF.

The J gene is TRBJ1-1, the V gene TRBV18; D gene ambiguous. The germline gives CDR1 KGHSH, CDR2 LQKENI. This CDR3 comprises 15 residues. V was pared by 2 bases and J by 4 bases, with 14 bases between. Written as DNA, the CDR3 is TGTGCCAGCTCACCAACGGCCCTCAGAGGCACTGAAGCTTTCTTT. Its protein is CASSPTALRGTEAFF.

The chain uses TRBV5-1 and TRBJ2-7; 8 bases line up with TRBD2. V gave up 0 bases and J gave up 9 bases; unmatched junction bases: 2. The CDR3 length is 12 residues. The V gene's germline CDR1 is SGHRS and CDR2 YFSETQ. CDR3 DNA: TGCGCCAGCAGCTTGGCGGGGGGGTGGCAGTACTTC. Translation gives CASSLAGGWQYF.

The CDR3 DNA is TGTGCCAGCAGTCCACGACCCCAGGGGGCGCAGGATGAAAAACTGTTTTTT. It translates to CASSPRPQGAQDEKLFF. The chain is built from TRBV28 and TRBJ1-4; 8 bases map to TRBD1. The CDR3 sequence is 17 residues long. V dropped 5 bases and J dropped 6; count of bases not matched to a gene: 14. Germline CDR1 is MDHEN and CDR2 is SYDVKM.

V usage is TRBV5-4 and J usage is TRBJ2-7; 10 bases are a match to TRBD2. There are 15 residues in the CDR3. V trimming: 3 bases; J trimming: 9 bases; junction bases outside the gene matches: 12. Germline loops: CDR1 SGHNT, CDR2 YYREEE (reference sequence). The CDR3 region has the DNA TGTGCCAGCAGCTACGATCGGACTAGCGGCGGTGGGCAGTACTTC. This sequence encodes CASSYDRTSGGGQYF.

The chain combines TRBV11-2 with TRBJ2-7, with D hard to call. The germline V and J ends were trimmed by 1 base and 3 bases, with 16 bases remaining between them. The CDR3 is made up of 16 amino acids. Per the germline V gene, CDR1 is SGHAT and CDR2 is FQNNGV. In nucleotides, the CDR3 is TGTGCCAGCAGCTTAGGGGCGTTTGATCTTGGCTACGAGCAGTACTTC. This gives the protein CASSLGAFDLGYEQYF.

V and J are TRBV11-3 and TRBJ2-5; 9 bases line up with TRBD2. In germline, CDR1 is SGHNT, CDR2 YENEEA. Germline trimming cut 2 bases from V and 11 bases from J; bases unmatched to any gene: 6. The CDR3 is made up of 13 amino acids. The CDR3 DNA reads as TGTGCCAGCAGCTTAACTAGCGGGTCCCGGCAGTACTTC. Encoded protein: CASSLTSGSRQYF.